This TCR beta chain was sequenced during a study of cytomegalovirus exposure and HLA in healthy donors. The table lists this clone with many counts. The PCR used 60 Vbeta and 13 Jbeta primers. Using immunoSEQ multiplex PCR, the repertoire was profiled, and TCRdb retains in-frame clones only, with some absent. The sample holds 200,000 to 250,000 clones, 82% seen once. The ends lost 5 bases at V and 6 bases at J; junction bases unmatched: 7. CDR1 is SGHTA, CDR2 FQGNSA, per germline. The CDR3 is 14 amino acids. The TCR comes from a middle-aged woman in good health and CMV-seronegative. The rearrangement uses TRBV7-2 and TRBJ2-1; 7 bases fit TRBD1. The sequenced material came from PBMCs. Written as DNA, the CDR3 is TGTGCCAGCAGCCCGGGACAGAAGCTCAATGAGCAGTTCTTC. This sequence encodes CASSPGQKLNEQFF.